These 18 T cell receptor beta chains were all obtained from the same sample, sequenced in a study of blood T cell repertoires in COVID-19. TCRdb's copy holds only in-frame clones and misses some; the assay was immunoSEQ multiplex PCR. In the table there are about 190,000 clones, roughly 80% of which are singletons. Source material: peripheral blood. These receptor sequences come from a man between 50 and 59 years old who had recovered from COVID-19.

The rearrangement uses TRBV27 and TRBJ2-4; 8 nucleotides match TRBD2. The CDR3 has 20 residues. After removal of 4 bases from V and 0 bases from J, the junction contained 17 bases not matched to a gene. Germline CDR1 reads MNHEY; CDR2 reads SMNVEV (reference sequence). The CDR3 nucleotides read TGTGCCAGCAGTTCCACTCTCACAACTTTAGCGGGACTAGCCAAAAACATTCAGTACTTC. Its protein product is CASSSTLTTLAGLAKNIQYF.

CDR3 DNA sequence: TGCAGCTTCAGCGGGAGCATCACAGATACGCAGTATTTT. It codes for CSFSGSITDTQYF. The chain recombines TRBV29-1 with TRBJ2-3; 8 nucleotides match TRBD2. Germline CDR1 is SQVTM and CDR2 is ANQGSEA. V lost 8 bases and J lost 2; bases outside the gene matches: 6. This CDR3 spans 13 amino acids.

The chain employs TRBV27 and TRBJ1-5; 9 bases map to TRBD1. With 6 bases clipped from V and 7 bases from J, the junction kept 7 bases outside the gene matches. The germline V gene has CDR1 MNHEY and CDR2 SMNVEV (reference sequence). There are 14 residues in the CDR3. The CDR3 reads CASSGQGWQQPQHF. The CDR3 nucleotides are TGTGCCAGCAGCGGACAGGGGTGGCAACAGCCCCAGCATTTT.

The rearrangement joins TRBV28 to TRBJ2-4; 10 bases fit TRBD2. CDR3 length: 15 amino acids. Losses at the gene ends were 5 bases for V and 4 bases for J; bases not matched to a gene: 5. The germline V gene encodes CDR1 MDHEN and CDR2 SYDVKM. Written as DNA, the CDR3 is TGTGCCAGCAGTGCAATAGCGGGGGGAAAAAACATTCAGTACTTC. As protein: CASSAIAGGKNIQYF.

The chain carries TRBV30 and TRBJ2-1, with 11 bases aligning to TRBD2. The V gene's germline CDR1 is GTSNPN and CDR2 SVGIG (reference sequence). The CDR3 runs to 19 residues. V lost 5 bases, J lost 1 base, and 16 bases stayed unmatched. DNA of the CDR3: TGTGCCTGGGGTAATTACGGGACTAGCGGCCTGACGTCCTACAATGAGCAGTTCTTC. Its translation is CAWGNYGTSGLTSYNEQFF.

The sample holds one count of this clone. The chain employs TRBV5-1 and TRBJ2-3; 11 positions agree with TRBD2. The CDR3 runs 16 residues. V shed 4 bases, J shed 2 bases, and the junction held 6 bases outside the gene matches. The germline V gene has CDR1 SGHRS and CDR2 YFSETQ. CDR3: CASSRRLAGNTDTQYF. The DNA for the CDR3 is TGCGCCAGCAGCCGGAGACTAGCGGGGAACACAGATACGCAGTATTTT.

The rearrangement uses TRBV19 and TRBJ1-5, with 8 bases aligning to TRBD1. This CDR3 region has 16 residues. CDR1 LNHDA and CDR2 SQIVND come from the germline V gene (reference sequence). V was pared by 6 bases and J by 6 bases, with 13 bases of the junction left unmatched. The CDR3 sequence: CASSTTGTGGTQPQHF. The DNA for the CDR3 is TGTGCCAGTAGCACTACCGGGACAGGCGGGACTCAGCCCCAGCATTTT.

J is TRBJ1-5 and V is TRBV19; 12 nucleotides agree with TRBD1. Trimming removed 3 bases from V and 7 bases from J; junction bases left unmatched: 10. In germline, CDR1 is LNHDA, CDR2 SQIVND (reference sequence). The CDR3 is 17 residues long. The CDR3 DNA reads TGTGCCAGTAGTATTTGGGCCGGGACAGGGGGCAGGCAGCCCCAGCATTTT. Translated: CASSIWAGTGGRQPQHF.

V gene TRBV29-1 combines with J gene TRBJ2-3, with 12 bases matching TRBD2. The germline CDR1 and CDR2 sequences are SQVTM and ANQGSEA. The CDR3 has 15 residues. V dropped 5 bases and J dropped 5; count of bases not matched to a gene: 8. In DNA, the CDR3 is TGCAGCGTTCAAAGGACTAGCGGGATGGGAGATACGCAGTATTTT. Amino acid sequence: CSVQRTSGMGDTQYF.

The rearrangement links TRBV5-1 to TRBJ1-1; no reliable D call. V lost 1 base and J 1 base, leaving 5 bases between the germline ends. CDR1 SGHRS and CDR2 YFSETQ come from the germline V gene. CDR3 length: 13 residues. CDR3: CASSLTSNTEAFF. The CDR3 region has the DNA TGCGCCAGCAGCTTGACATCGAACACTGAAGCTTTCTTT.

Of note for this clone: Germline is not matched at one junction end, which may reflect a read error. The chain carries TRBV28 and TRBJ2-1; 7 nucleotides match TRBD2. The CDR3 is 14 residues long. From germline, CDR1 is MDHEN and CDR2 SYDVKM. The CDR3 reads CASHGGRDLPKGLF. CDR3 coding DNA: TGTGCCAGCCATGGGGGGAGGGACCTTCCAAAGGGGCTCTTC.

The chain carries TRBV7-9 and TRBJ1-1; the match to TRBD1 covers 7 bases. Unmatched junction bases numbered 8, after V lost 4 bases and J lost 6 bases. The germline V gene has CDR1 SEHNR and CDR2 FQNEAQ (reference sequence). The CDR3 consists of 14 residues. The CDR3 spells CASSSGTAGAEAFF. The CDR3 nucleotides read TGTGCCAGCAGCTCCGGGACAGCGGGAGCTGAAGCTTTCTTT.

This clone has only a few counts. The V gene is TRBV5-5, the J gene TRBJ2-7; TRBD2 aligns across 9 bases. CDR1 is SGHKS, CDR2 YYEKEE, per germline (reference sequence). The V and J ends lost 0 bases and 6 bases, in that order; junction bases with no gene match: 16. The CDR3 loop spans 18 amino acids. The CDR3 sequence is CASSLVLGGRARGTEQYF. CDR3 bases: TGTGCCAGCAGCTTGGTTCTTGGCGGGAGGGCCCGCGGAACCGAGCAGTACTTC.

This chain links TRBV3-1 (or the pseudogene TRBV3-2) with TRBJ1-4; perhaps TRBD1 as D (5 bases). The V end lost 1 base, the J end lost 8 bases, and 11 bases lay between the germline ends. The CDR3 length is 14 residues. The V gene's germline CDR1 is LGHDT and CDR2 YNNKEL (reference sequence). The CDR3, as DNA: TGTGCCAGCAGCCAAGTGCAGGGTAGCGAAAAACTGTTTTTT. Translated, it gives CASSQVQGSEKLFF.

The rearrangement joins TRBV30 to TRBJ2-7; possible D gene TRBD2, 5 bases. The germline V gene encodes CDR1 GTSNPN and CDR2 SVGIG (reference sequence). Trimming removed 1 base from V and 6 bases from J, with 16 bases in between. CDR3 length: 14 residues. The CDR3 sequence: CAWSETTRIGEQYF. CDR3 coding DNA: TGTGCCTGGAGTGAGACTACTAGGATCGGCGAGCAGTACTTC.

The CDR3 region is CASSFRTSGPNEQFF. The CDR3 DNA is TGTGCCAGCAGCTTCCGAACTAGCGGTCCTAATGAGCAGTTCTTC. V is TRBV11-3 and J is TRBJ2-1; 8 bases align to TRBD2. With 3 bases clipped from V and 7 bases from J, the junction kept 8 bases outside the gene matches. This CDR3 is built from 15 residues. Germline CDR1 SGHNT, CDR2 YENEEA.

V is TRBV2 and J is TRBJ1-5, with D maybe TRBD1 (5 bases). The V gene's germline CDR1 is SNHLY and CDR2 FYNNEI. V was pared by 5 bases and J by 5 bases, with 19 bases between. The CDR3 extends over 16 amino acids. In DNA form, the CDR3 reads TGTGCCAGCAGTTATAGGAACCAGGGCGCGGATCAGCCCCAGCATTTT. Encoded protein: CASSYRNQGADQPQHF.

V usage is TRBV7-2 and J usage is TRBJ1-5; D gene ambiguous. Germline CDR1 and CDR2: SGHTA and FQGNSA. Trimming cost V 3 bases and J 4 bases, with 4 bases left between them. This CDR3 comprises 12 residues. The CDR3 sequence: CASSFGNQPQHF. The CDR3 coding sequence is TGTGCCAGCAGCTTCGGGAATCAGCCCCAGCATTTT.